This TCR beta chain was captured by sequencing in a study of blood T cell repertoires in COVID-19. Study summary: The United States, Italy and Spain provided the acute and convalescent COVID-19 samples.

The ends were cut back, 1 base at V and 4 bases at J, with 13 bases in the middle. Germline V gene data show CDR1 as SGHTA and CDR2 as FQGNSA. This CDR3 has 15 residues. Repertoires were generated with immunoSEQ multiplex PCR, while TCRdb's copy carries only in-frame clones and drops some. The sample lists about 180,000 clones, roughly 81% seen once, with around 11% in the top ten. V gene TRBV7-2 combines with J gene TRBJ1-1; D uncertain. The sample comprised peripheral blood. The source is a woman of 80 years or more with COVID-19, enrolled during active disease. CDR3 nucleotide sequence: TGTGCCAGCAGCTTAGTTCGGGGAGTTAGCACTGAAGCTTTCTTT. This gives the protein CASSLVRGVSTEAFF.